A single count supports the clone carrying this T cell receptor (beta chain). Antigen unknown. CDR3 size: 15 residues. Germline V lookup: CDR1 MNHEY, CDR2 SMNVEV (reference sequence). V was pared by 6 bases and J by 7 bases, with 7 bases of the junction left unmatched. This sample is drawn from a study of shared clonotypes between healthy human individuals. Findings of the study overall: There were few donors, and this limited the genetic and exposure-history diversity represented. Sequencing of the sorted subsets was shown by rarefaction to be incomplete despite large depth.

The method was immunoSEQ multiplex PCR; TCRdb's version includes in-frame clones alone and lacks a portion of them. The data hold about 680,000 clones, with roughly 72% observed a single time. Material for sequencing was memory CD4+ T cells sorted from blood. Subset meaning: CD45RA-negative fraction. This chain uses TRBV27 with TRBJ2-1; 12 positions match TRBD2. The TCR sequence derives from a woman in her thirties in good health. CDR3 nucleotide sequence: TGTGCCAGCAGGACTCTAGCGGGGGGGTCGAATGAGCAGTTCTTC. The encoded protein is CASRTLAGGSNEQFF.